A selection of T cell receptor beta chains follows, all from one sample in a study of identical twins. TCRdb re-analysed the 5' RACE reads in MiXCR, keeping a single row per CDR3 protein. The sample has fewer than 900,000 distinct CDR3 sequences; roughly 18% are singletons. Another study also made use of these data, one on T cells expressing NK-cell markers.

The sample was PBMCs. These receptors were taken from a young woman in good health. Both conserved end residues are part of each CDR3. The D gene is left open where the match is weak. Clone size is not always given. Where it is, it says once, few, many or a class for expanded clones.

V: TRBV29-1
D: -
J: TRBJ2-6
size: -
DNA: TGCAGCGTTGGGGACCCTGGGGCCAACGTCCTGACTTTC
CDR3: CSVGDPGANVLTF

V: TRBV12-3/TRBV12-4
D: -
J: TRBJ2-2
size: few
DNA: TGTGCCAGCAGCCAAGCGGCCTCCACCGGGGAGCTGTTTTTT
CDR3: CASSQAASTGELFF

V: TRBV2
D: -
J: TRBJ2-7
size: -
DNA: TGTGCAAATGCGGGGCGGGTCGACGGGGAGCAGTACTTC
CDR3: CANAGRVDGEQYF

V: TRBV20-1
D: -
J: TRBJ2-5
size: -
DNA: TGCAGTGCTAGCTCGGCCAGCCCGGGGGAGACCCAGTACTTC
CDR3: CSASSASPGETQYF

V: TRBV5-1
D: -
J: TRBJ1-5
size: few
DNA: TGCGCCAGAACCGTCGAGGGAATTTATCAGCCCCAGCATTTT
CDR3: CARTVEGIYQPQHF

V: TRBV27
D: -
J: TRBJ2-3
size: few
DNA: TGTGCCAGCAAAGGGGCAGGGAGTCCCACAGATACGCAGTATTTT
CDR3: CASKGAGSPTDTQYF

V: TRBV7-9
D: -
J: TRBJ2-3
size: few
DNA: TGTGCCACCTCGGGATCCATTTTCGTAGATACGCAGTATTTT
CDR3: CATSGSIFVDTQYF

V: TRBV20-1
D: -
J: TRBJ2-5
size: few
DNA: TGCAGTGCTAGGGTACTAGCTGCAAGCGAGACCCAGTACTTC
CDR3: CSARVLAASETQYF

V: TRBV12-3/TRBV12-4
D: -
J: TRBJ1-6
size: -
DNA: TGTGCCAGCTCCGGCGAGGGTTCACCCCTCCACTTT
CDR3: CASSGEGSPLHF

V: TRBV20-1
D: TRBD2
J: TRBJ2-7
size: few
DNA: TGCAGTGCTAGTATTAATAGCGGGAGCTATCTCCACGAGCAGTACTTC
CDR3: CSASINSGSYLHEQYF

V: TRBV18
D: -
J: TRBJ1-3
size: -
DNA: TGTGCCAGCTCATCCTCGCAGCTCTCTGGAAACACCATATATTTT
CDR3: CASSSSQLSGNTIYF

V: TRBV6-5
D: -
J: TRBJ2-7
size: -
DNA: TGTGCCAGCAGTTACTCGAACAGTGGGGAGCAGTACTTC
CDR3: CASSYSNSGEQYF

V: TRBV20-1
D: -
J: TRBJ1-5
size: -
DNA: TGCAGTGCTAGGATAGGGAGGTACCCTCAGCCCCAGCATTTT
CDR3: CSARIGRYPQPQHF

V: TRBV20-1
D: TRBD2
J: TRBJ2-7
size: many
DNA: TGCAGTGCTAGAGGGACTAGCGGGAGCGAGCAGTACTTC
CDR3: CSARGTSGSEQYF

V: TRBV29-1
D: TRBD2
J: TRBJ2-1
size: -
DNA: TGCAGCGTTGAAGGAACAATGGCAGCGGGAGGGCCGAAATACAATGAGCAGTTCTTC
CDR3: CSVEGTMAAGGPKYNEQFF

V: TRBV2
D: -
J: TRBJ2-2
size: -
DNA: TGTGCCAGCAGTGACGACTACCTGAACACCGGGGAGCTGTTTTTT
CDR3: CASSDDYLNTGELFF

V: TRBV6-2/TRBV6-3
D: -
J: TRBJ2-3
size: -
DNA: TGTGCCAGTTCAGCCTGGCGGCGGCTCTCCGATACGCAGTATTTT
CDR3: CASSAWRRLSDTQYF